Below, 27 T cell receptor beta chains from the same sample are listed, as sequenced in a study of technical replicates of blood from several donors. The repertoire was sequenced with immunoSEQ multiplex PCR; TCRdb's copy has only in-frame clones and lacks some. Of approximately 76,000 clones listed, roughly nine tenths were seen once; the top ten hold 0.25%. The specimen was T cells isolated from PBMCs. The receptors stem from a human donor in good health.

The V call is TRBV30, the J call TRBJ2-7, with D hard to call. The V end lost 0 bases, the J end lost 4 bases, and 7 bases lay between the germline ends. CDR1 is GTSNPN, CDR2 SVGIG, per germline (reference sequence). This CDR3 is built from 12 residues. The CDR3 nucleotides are TGTGCCTGGAGTGTGCGGCAGTACGAGCAGTACTTC. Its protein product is CAWSVRQYEQYF.

The CDR3 DNA sequence: TGTGCCAGCAGCTTAGCCCCACGTACAGATGAGCAGTTCTTC. Its translation is CASSLAPRTDEQFF. The chain is built from TRBV11-2 and TRBJ2-1; D remains unclear. This CDR3 has 14 residues. Germline-derived CDR1 and CDR2 are SGHAT and FQNNGV. Trimming removed 1 base at V and 8 bases at J, with 12 bases between.

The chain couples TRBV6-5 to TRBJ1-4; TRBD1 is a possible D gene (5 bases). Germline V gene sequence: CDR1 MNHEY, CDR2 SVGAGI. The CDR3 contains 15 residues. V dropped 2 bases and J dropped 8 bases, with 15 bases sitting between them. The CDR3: CASSYRHGGTEKLFF. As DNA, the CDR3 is TGTGCCAGCAGTTACCGGCACGGGGGAACAGAAAAACTGTTTTTT.

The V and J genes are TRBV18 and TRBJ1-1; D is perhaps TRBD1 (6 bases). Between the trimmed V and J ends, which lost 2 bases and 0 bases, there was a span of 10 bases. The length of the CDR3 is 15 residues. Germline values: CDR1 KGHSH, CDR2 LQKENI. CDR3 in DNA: TGTGCCAGCTCACCAAGTGGGACACTGAACACTGAAGCTTTCTTT. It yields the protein CASSPSGTLNTEAFF.

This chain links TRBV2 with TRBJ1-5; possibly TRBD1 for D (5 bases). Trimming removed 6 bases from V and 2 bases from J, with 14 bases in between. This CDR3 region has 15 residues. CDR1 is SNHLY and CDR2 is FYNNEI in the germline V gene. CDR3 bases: TGTGCCAGCAGATTAGGGGTTATTGGCAATCAGCCCCAGCATTTT. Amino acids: CASRLGVIGNQPQHF. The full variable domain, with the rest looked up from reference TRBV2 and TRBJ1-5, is EPEVTQTPSHQVTQMGQEVILRCVPISNHLYFYWYRQILGQKVEFLVSFYNNEISEKSEIFDDQFSVERPDGSNFTLKIRSTKLEDSAMYFCASRLGVIGNQPQHFGDGTRLSIL.

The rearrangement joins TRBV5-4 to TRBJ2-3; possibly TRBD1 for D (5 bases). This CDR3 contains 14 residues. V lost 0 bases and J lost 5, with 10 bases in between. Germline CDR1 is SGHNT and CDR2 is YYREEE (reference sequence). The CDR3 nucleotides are TGTGCCAGCAGCTTGGCAGGGTCAAAAGATACGCAGTATTTT. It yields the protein CASSLAGSKDTQYF. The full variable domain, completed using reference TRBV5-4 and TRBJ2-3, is ETGVTQSPTHLIKTRGQQVTLRCSSQSGHNTVSWYQQALGQGPQFIFQYYREEENGRGNFPPRFSGLQFPNYSSELNVNALELDDSALYLCASSLAGSKDTQYFGPGTRLTVL.

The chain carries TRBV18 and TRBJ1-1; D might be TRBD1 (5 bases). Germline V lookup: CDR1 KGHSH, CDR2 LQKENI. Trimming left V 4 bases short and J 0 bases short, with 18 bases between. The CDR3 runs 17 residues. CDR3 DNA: TGTGCCAGCTCACGGTATTCGTTCGGGGGAATGAACACTGAAGCTTTCTTT. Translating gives CASSRYSFGGMNTEAFF.

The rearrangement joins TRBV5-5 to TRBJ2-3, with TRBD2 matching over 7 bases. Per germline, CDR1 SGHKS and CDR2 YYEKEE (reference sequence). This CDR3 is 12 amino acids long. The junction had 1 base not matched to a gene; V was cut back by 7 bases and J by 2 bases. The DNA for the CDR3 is TGTGCCAGCGCGGGGGTCACAGATACGCAGTATTTT. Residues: CASAGVTDTQYF.

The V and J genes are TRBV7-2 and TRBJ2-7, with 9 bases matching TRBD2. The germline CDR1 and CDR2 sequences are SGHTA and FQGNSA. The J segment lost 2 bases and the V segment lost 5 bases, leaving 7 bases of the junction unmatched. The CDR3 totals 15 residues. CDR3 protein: CASSHRTSDPYEQYF. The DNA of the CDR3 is TGTGCCAGCAGCCACCGGACTAGCGACCCCTACGAGCAGTACTTC.

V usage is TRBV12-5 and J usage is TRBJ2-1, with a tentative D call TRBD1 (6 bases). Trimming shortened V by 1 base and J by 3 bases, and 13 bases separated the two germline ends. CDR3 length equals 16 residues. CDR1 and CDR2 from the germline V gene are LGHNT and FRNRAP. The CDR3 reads CASGLAIRGYYNEQFF. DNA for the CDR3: TGTGCTAGTGGTTTGGCCATTAGGGGGTACTACAATGAGCAGTTCTTC.

CDR3 in DNA: TGTGCCACCAGCGGTCAGGGAAACGCCCAAGAGACCCAGTACTTC. Its protein product is CATSGQGNAQETQYF. The J gene is TRBJ2-5, the V gene TRBV15; maybe TRBD1 (5 bases). The CDR3 length is 15 residues. Germline V lookup: CDR1 LNHNV, CDR2 YYDKDF (reference sequence). Deletions cut 5 bases from V and 1 base from J, with 14 bases between. Looking up the rest from reference TRBV15 and TRBJ2-5 gives the full variable domain: DAMVIQNPRYQVTQFGKPVTLSCSQTLNHNVMYWYQQKSSQAPKLLFHYYDKDFNNEADTPDNFQSRRPNTSFCFLDIRSPGLGDTAMYLCATSGQGNAQETQYFGPGTRLLVL.

In nucleotides, the CDR3 is TGCGCCAGCAGCTTCCCGCGGACAGGGACGACAGATACGCAGTATTTT. This translates into CASSFPRTGTTDTQYF. This sequence joins TRBV5-1 and TRBJ2-3; 8 nucleotides match TRBD1. CDR3 length: 16 amino acids. V trimming: 2 bases; J trimming: 3 bases; junction bases outside the gene matches: 8. The germline gives CDR1 SGHRS, CDR2 YFSETQ. Variable domain in full (rest from reference TRBV5-1 and TRBJ2-3): KAGVTQTPRYLIKTRGQQVTLSCSPISGHRSVSWYQQTPGQGLQFLFEYFSETQRNKGNFPGRFSGRQFSNSRSEMNVSTLELGDSALYLCASSFPRTGTTDTQYFGPGTRLTVL.

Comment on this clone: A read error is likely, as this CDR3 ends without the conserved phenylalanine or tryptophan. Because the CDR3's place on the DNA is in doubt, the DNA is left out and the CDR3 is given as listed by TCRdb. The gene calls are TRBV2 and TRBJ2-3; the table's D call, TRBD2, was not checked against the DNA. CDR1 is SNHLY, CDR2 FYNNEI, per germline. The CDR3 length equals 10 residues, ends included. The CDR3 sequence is CASSEGGLAV.

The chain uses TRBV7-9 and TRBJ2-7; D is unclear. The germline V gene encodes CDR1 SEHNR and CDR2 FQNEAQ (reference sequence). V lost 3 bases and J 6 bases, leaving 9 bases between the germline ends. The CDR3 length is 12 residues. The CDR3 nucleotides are TGTGCCAGCAGCTTTGGTGGCGGCGAGCAGTACTTC. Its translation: CASSFGGGEQYF.

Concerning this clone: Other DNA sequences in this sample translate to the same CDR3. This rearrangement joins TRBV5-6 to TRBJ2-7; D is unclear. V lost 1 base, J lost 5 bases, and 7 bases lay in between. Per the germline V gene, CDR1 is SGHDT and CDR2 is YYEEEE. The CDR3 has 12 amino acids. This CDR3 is CASSLSSDEQYF. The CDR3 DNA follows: TGTGCCAGCAGCTTGTCCTCGGACGAGCAGTACTTC.

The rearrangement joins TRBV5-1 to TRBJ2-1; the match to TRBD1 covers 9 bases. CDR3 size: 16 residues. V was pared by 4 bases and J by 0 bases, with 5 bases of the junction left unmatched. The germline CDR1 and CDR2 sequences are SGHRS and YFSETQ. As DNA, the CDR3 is TGCGCCAGCAGCAACGGGACAGGGAGCTCCTACAATGAGCAGTTCTTC. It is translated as CASSNGTGSSYNEQFF.

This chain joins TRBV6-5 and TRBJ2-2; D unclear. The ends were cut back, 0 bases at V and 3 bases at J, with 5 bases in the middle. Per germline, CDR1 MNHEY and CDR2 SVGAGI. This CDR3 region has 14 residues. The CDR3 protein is CASSYSRDTGELFF. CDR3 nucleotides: TGTGCCAGCAGTTACTCCCGGGACACCGGGGAGCTGTTTTTT.

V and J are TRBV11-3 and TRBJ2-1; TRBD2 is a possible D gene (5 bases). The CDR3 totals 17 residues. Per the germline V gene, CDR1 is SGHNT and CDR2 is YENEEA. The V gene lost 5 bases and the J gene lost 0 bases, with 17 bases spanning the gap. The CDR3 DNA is TGTGCCAGCAGCATCGCTAGAGTTGGGAGCTCCTACAATGAGCAGTTCTTC. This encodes CASSIARVGSSYNEQFF.

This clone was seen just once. DNA for the CDR3: TGCGCCAGCAACCCCCGCCCCCCACTAGCGGAGTACTACAATGAGCAGTTCTTC. It yields the protein CASNPRPPLAEYYNEQFF. V usage is TRBV5-1 and J usage is TRBJ2-1; 8 positions match TRBD2. Germline trimming cut 6 bases from V and 3 bases from J; bases unmatched to any gene: 17. The CDR3 contains 18 residues. Germline loops: CDR1 SGHRS, CDR2 YFSETQ.

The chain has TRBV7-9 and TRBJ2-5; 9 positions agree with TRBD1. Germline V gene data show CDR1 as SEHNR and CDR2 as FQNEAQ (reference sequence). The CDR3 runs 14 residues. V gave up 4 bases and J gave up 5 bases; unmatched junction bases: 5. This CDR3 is CASSYRTGDETQYF. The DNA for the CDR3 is TGTGCCAGCAGCTACCGGACAGGGGATGAGACCCAGTACTTC.

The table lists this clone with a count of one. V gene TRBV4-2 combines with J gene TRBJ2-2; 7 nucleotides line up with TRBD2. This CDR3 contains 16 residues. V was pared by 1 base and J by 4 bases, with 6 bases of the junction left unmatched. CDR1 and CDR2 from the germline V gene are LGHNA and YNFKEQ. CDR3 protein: CASSQVTGGVTGELFF. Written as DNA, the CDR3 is TGTGCCAGCAGCCAAGTGACGGGGGGAGTCACCGGGGAGCTGTTTTTT.

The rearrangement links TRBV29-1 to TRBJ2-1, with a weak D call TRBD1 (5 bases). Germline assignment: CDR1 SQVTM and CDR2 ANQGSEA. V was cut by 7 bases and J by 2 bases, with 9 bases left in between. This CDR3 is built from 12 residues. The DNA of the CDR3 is TGCAGCGCCTCAGGGACCTACAATGAGCAGTTCTTC. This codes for CSASGTYNEQFF.

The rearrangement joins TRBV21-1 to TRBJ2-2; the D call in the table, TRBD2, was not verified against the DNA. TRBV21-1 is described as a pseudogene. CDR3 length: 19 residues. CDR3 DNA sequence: TGTGCCAGCACAGACGGGGATAATACAAAGAAAACGAACACCGGGGAGCTGTTTTTT. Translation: CASTDGDNTKKTNTGELFF.

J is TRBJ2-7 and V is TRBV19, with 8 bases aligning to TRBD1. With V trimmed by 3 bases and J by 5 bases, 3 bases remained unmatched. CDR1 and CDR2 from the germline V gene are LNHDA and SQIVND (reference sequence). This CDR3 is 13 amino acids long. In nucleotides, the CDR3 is TGTGCCAGTAGTATGACAGGGGCCCACGAGCAGTACTTC. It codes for CASSMTGAHEQYF.

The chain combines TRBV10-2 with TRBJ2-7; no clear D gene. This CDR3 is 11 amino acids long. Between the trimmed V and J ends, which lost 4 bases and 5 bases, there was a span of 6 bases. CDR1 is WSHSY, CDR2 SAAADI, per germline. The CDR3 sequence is CASSVAHEQYF. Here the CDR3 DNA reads TGCGCCAGCAGTGTGGCTCACGAGCAGTACTTC.

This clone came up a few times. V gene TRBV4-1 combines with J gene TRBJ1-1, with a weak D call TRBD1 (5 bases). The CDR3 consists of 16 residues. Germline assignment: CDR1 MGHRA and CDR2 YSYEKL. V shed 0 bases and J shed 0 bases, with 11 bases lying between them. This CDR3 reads CASSQDGHAMNTEAFF. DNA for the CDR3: TGCGCCAGCAGCCAAGACGGACATGCCATGAACACTGAAGCTTTCTTT.

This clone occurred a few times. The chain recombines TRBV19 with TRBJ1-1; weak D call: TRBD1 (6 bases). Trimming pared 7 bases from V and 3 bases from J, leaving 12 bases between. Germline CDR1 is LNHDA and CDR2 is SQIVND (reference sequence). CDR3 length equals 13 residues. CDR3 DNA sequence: TGTGCCAGTACCTACACAGGGTACACTGAAGCTTTCTTT. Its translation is CASTYTGYTEAFF.